This T cell receptor (beta chain) was captured in a study of CD8 T cells in Susac syndrome (dated by TCRdb to between 2018 and 2021). With respect to the entire study: Of the Susac syndrome patients who were sequenced, eight or nine were in clinical remission while six had clinically active disease. Repertoire sequencing was used to test whether CD8+ T cell activation and differentiation in Susac syndrome was antigen driven. The study compared CD8+ T cell repertoire clonality among 11 to 12 healthy donors, roughly 14 Susac syndrome patients and about 16 multiple sclerosis patients. At blood withdrawal, Susac syndrome patients were therapy-naive, treated with corticosteroids (with IVIg additionally given to some), or treated with IVIg alone. Broad study findings and their caveats: The number of individuals in the TCR sequencing and HLA analysis was acknowledged as relatively small. Clonal expansion was seen in Susac syndrome CD8+ repertoires, peaking in CD8+ TEMRA cells and being greater in clinically active patients than in remitting ones. Looking at Susac-specific public clones, the researchers identified approximately 15 in the total CD8+ repertoire and about 5 in the CD8+ TEMRA repertoire.

RNA was extracted using the RNeasy kit, and roughly 0.45 to 1 ug of the RNA was reverse transcribed with random hexamers. The immunoSEQ multiplex PCR assay, which covers 54 Vbeta and 13 Jbeta segments, was used to amplify TCR beta CDR3 regions. PCR amplification bias was corrected by using a synthetic template baseline for primer optimization and computational correction. The study's processing was this. Only productive sequences were kept, with reads annotated to V, D and J genes according to IMGT and analyzed in immunoSEQ Analyzer. Clonality was computed as one minus Shannon entropy normalized by log2 of the number of productive unique sequences. For each patient and control, public and private clones were evaluated within the 100 most prevalent clones. A clone was defined as Susac-specific if it was absent from the healthy and MS cohorts, from some 980 published viral clones and from other ImmuneACCESS disease sequences. The public reads were run again by TCRdb, first through fastp at Q25 and then through MiXCR, and only productive beta chains were kept. Duplicate CDR3 protein sequences are folded into a single record with the most common DNA and genes. The V and J calls, along with clone size, are taken from TCRdb and not from the paper's own processing. The sample table holds under 200,000 distinct CDR3 sequences, of which just under 95% were seen once. The ten largest clones add up to roughly 0.15% of the sample.

Peripheral blood CD8+ and CD4+ T cells from healthy donors, Susac syndrome patients and multiple sclerosis patients were profiled using high-throughput TCR beta sequencing. The Susac syndrome patients fulfilled recently defined diagnostic criteria for either definite or probable disease. CD8+ TEMRA cells were enriched by FACS, while bulk CD8+ and CD4+ T cells were purified by magnetic negative isolation. Blood was drawn into EDTA tubes, processed within 24 hours, and PBMCs were isolated by density gradient centrifugation. PBMCs intended for TCR sequencing were frozen in liquid nitrogen and were later thawed in a 37 degrees C water bath. Purity of sorted or isolated CD4+, CD8+ and CD8+ TEMRA cells was at least 90%. As regards this clonotype: The antigen this receptor binds is unknown. No base quality values were provided; no much bigger clone lies one nucleotide off.

Material: CD8+ T cells from PBMCs. This TCR was sampled from a human donor with Susac syndrome.

The DNA is as follows: TGTGCCAGTAGTATACAGGACAGAGCCTACGAGCAGTACTTC. Translated, this gives CASSIQDRAYEQYF. The sequence is built from TRBV19 and TRBJ2-7, with TRBD1 perhaps the D gene, on 6 matching bases. Trimming takes 2 bases from V and 2 bases from J, and the germline ends sit 10 bases apart. The CDR3 starts with the cysteine, ends with the phenylalanine, and has 14 residues. The kept DNA is CDR3 alone, 42 bases in frame from the first base. The germline V gene (reference sequence) sets CDR1 to LNHDA and CDR2 to SQIVND.